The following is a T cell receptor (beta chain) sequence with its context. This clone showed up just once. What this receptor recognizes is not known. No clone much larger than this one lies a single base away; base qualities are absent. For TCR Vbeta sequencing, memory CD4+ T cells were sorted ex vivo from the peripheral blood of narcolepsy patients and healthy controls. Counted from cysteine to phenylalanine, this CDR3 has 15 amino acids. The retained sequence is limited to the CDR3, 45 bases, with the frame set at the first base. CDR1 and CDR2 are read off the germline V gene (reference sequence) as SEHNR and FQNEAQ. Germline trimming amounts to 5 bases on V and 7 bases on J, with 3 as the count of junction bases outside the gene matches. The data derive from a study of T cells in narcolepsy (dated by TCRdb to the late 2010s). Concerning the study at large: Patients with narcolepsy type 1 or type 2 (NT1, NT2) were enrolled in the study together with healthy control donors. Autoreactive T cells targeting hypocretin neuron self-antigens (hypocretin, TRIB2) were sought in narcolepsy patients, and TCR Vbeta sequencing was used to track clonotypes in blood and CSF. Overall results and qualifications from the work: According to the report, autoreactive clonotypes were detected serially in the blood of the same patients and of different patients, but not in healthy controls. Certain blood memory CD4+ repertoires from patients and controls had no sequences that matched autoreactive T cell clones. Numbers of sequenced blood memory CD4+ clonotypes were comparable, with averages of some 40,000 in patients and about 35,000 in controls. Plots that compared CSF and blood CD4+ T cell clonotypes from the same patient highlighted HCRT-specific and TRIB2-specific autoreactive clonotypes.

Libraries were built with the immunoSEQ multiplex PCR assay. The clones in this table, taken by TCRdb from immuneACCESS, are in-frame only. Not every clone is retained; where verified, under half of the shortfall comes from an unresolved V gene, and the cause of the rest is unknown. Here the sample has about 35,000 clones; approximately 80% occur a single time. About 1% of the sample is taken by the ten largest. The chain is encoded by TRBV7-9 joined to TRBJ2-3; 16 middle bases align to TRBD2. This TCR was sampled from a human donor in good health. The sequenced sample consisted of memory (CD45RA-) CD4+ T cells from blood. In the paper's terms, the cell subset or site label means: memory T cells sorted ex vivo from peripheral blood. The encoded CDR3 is CASSPGLAGGHTQYF. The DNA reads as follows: TGTGCCAGCAGCCCGGGACTAGCGGGGGGGCATACGCAGTATTTT.